The sequence of this T cell receptor beta chain was determined in a study of blood T cells in healthy people across ages. In this sample, this clonotype turned up a few times. The second PCR ran about 6 to 12 cycles with a sample-barcoded 5' primer and J-beta primers. MiXCR, applied by TCRdb to the 5' RACE reads, yields one record per CDR3 protein. The sample contains 1.5 million to 2 million distinct CDR3 sequences, around 50% of which appear only once. Sequencing input: blood. The sequence derives from a woman in her forties in good health.

The CDR3 is CASSLAPGGLFQETQYF. In DNA form, the CDR3 reads TGTGCCAGCAGCTTAGCTCCGGGGGGCCTATTCCAAGAGACCCAGTACTTC. The V gene is TRBV7-9, the J gene TRBJ2-5, with D perhaps matching TRBD2 (7 bases). This CDR3 has 17 amino acids. V gave up 0 bases and J gave up 1 base, with 15 bases separating them. Germline V lookup: CDR1 SEHNR, CDR2 FQNEAQ (reference sequence).